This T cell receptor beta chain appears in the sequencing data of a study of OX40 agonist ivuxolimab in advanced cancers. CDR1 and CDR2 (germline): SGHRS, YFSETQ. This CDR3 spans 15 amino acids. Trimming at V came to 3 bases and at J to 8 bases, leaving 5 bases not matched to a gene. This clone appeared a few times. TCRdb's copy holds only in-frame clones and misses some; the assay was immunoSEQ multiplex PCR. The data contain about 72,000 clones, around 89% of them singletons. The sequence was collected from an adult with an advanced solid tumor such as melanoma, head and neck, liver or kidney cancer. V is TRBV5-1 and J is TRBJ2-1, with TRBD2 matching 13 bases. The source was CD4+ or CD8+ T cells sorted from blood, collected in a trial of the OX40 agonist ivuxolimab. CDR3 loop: CASSWTSGGPDEQFF. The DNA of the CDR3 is TGCGCCAGCAGCTGGACTAGCGGGGGTCCCGATGAGCAGTTCTTC. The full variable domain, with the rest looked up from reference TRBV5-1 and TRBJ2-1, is KAGVTQTPRYLIKTRGQQVTLSCSPISGHRSVSWYQQTPGQGLQFLFEYFSETQRNKGNFPGRFSGRQFSNSRSEMNVSTLELGDSALYLCASSWTSGGPDEQFFGPGTRLTVL.